A selection of T cell receptor beta chains follows, all from one sample in a study of T cells after yellow fever vaccination. TCRdb analysed the 5' RACE reads with MiXCR anew, one entry per CDR3 protein. The sample has approximately 510,000 distinct CDR3 sequences, around a fifth seen once. The sequencing used PBMCs, collected about 21 days after the first yellow fever vaccination. These receptors were collected from a young man who received the YFV17D yellow fever vaccine. The CDR3 runs from the conserved cysteine through the conserved F or W. A D gene is named only where the DNA matches it firmly. The size entry is marked missing in some rows and otherwise reads once, few, many or a size class.

j_call v_call clone_size d_call cdr3_aa cdr3_nt
TRBJ2-3 TRBV7-8 . TRBD2 CASSPLAGGRSTDTQYF TGTGCCAGCAGCCCTCTAGCGGGGGGCCGAAGCACAGATACGCAGTATTTT
TRBJ1-3 TRBV5-1 once TRBD1 CASSLGDRSGNTIYF TGCGCCAGCAGCCTCGGGGACAGATCTGGAAACACCATATATTTT
TRBJ1-5 TRBV7-2 few . CASTSNGGQPQHF TGTGCCAGCACTTCAAATGGGGGTCAGCCCCAGCATTTT
TRBJ1-1 TRBV5-4 . TRBD1 CASSPGQGIAAFF TGTGCCAGCAGCCCCGGACAGGGTATCGCAGCTTTCTTT
TRBJ1-6 TRBV9 few TRBD1 CASSVEGANSPLHF TGTGCCAGCAGCGTTGAGGGGGCGAATTCACCCCTCCACTTT
TRBJ2-7 TRBV6-1 few TRBD1 CASSRTGGLSYEQYF TGTGCCAGCAGTAGGACAGGGGGACTCTCCTACGAGCAGTACTTC
TRBJ1-4 TRBV20-1 . TRBD1 CSAARDSTNEKLFF TGCAGTGCTGCCCGGGACAGTACTAATGAAAAACTGTTTTTT
TRBJ1-4 TRBV2 once . CASSEDVGELFF TGTGCCAGCAGTGAAGATGTTGGGGAACTGTTTTTT
TRBJ2-2 TRBV6-1 few . CASSEARGRVIGELFF TGTGCCAGCAGTGAAGCGCGGGGGCGAGTGATCGGGGAGCTGTTTTTT
TRBJ1-4 TRBV4-1 . . CASSLLGLSNEKLFF TGCGCCAGCAGCCTGCTGGGACTGAGTAATGAAAAACTGTTTTTT
TRBJ1-2 TRBV3-1 . . CASSPEGYGYTF TGTGCCAGCAGCCCCGAGGGCTATGGCTACACCTTC
TRBJ2-3 TRBV5-4 once TRBD2 CASSHRLGGVAQYF TGTGCCAGCAGCCATCGGTTGGGGGGGGTGGCGCAGTATTTT
TRBJ1-3 TRBV5-1 . . CASSGQGLSGNTIYF TGCGCCAGCAGCGGGCAGGGCCTCTCTGGAAACACCATATATTTT
TRBJ1-1 TRBV29-1 few . CSVAGDTEAFF TGCAGCGTTGCAGGGGACACTGAAGCTTTCTTT
TRBJ2-5 TRBV7-9 few . CASSLAAGSQETQYF TGTGCCAGCAGCTTAGCCGCGGGCAGCCAAGAGACCCAGTACTTC
TRBJ1-6 TRBV5-1 few . CASSTDGRDNSPLHF TGCGCCAGCAGCACCGATGGCAGAGATAATTCACCCCTCCACTTT
TRBJ2-5 TRBV6-1 . . CASRRGGSVETQYF TGTGCCAGCAGACGCGGGGGCAGTGTGGAGACCCAGTACTTC
TRBJ2-2 TRBV2 . TRBD2 CASSETSGIGAGELFF TGTGCCAGCAGTGAAACTAGCGGGATTGGGGCCGGGGAGCTGTTTTTT
TRBJ1-3 TRBV5-6 . . CASSFLLGPGPGNTIYF TGTGCCAGCAGCTTTCTGCTGGGGCCGGGCCCTGGAAACACCATATATTTT
TRBJ2-1 TRBV24-1 . . CATSDSPAAYNEQFF TGTGCCACCAGTGATTCCCCGGCGGCCTACAATGAGCAGTTCTTC
TRBJ2-3 TRBV18 many TRBD2 CASSPGGSTDTQYF TGCGCCAGCAGCCCGGGAGGGAGCACAGATACGCAGTATTTT
TRBJ2-1 TRBV13 few . CASSLVPGAKNNEQFF TGTGCCAGCAGCTTAGTACCGGGGGCGAAGAACAATGAGCAGTTCTTC
TRBJ2-7 TRBV12-5 . . CASGLVLGTRDSYEQYF TGTGCTAGTGGTTTGGTACTAGGGACAAGGGATAGCTACGAGCAGTACTTC
TRBJ1-6 TRBV20-1 . TRBD1 CSARRQGVNSPLHF TGCAGTGCTAGGAGACAGGGGGTCAATTCACCCCTCCACTTT
TRBJ1-1 TRBV12-3/TRBV12-4 . . CASILMGAGSEAFF TGTGCCAGCATTCTCATGGGGGCAGGGAGTGAAGCTTTCTTT
TRBJ1-2 TRBV15 . TRBD1 CATSGRTGVVDGYTF TGTGCCACCAGCGGAAGGACAGGGGTGGTTGATGGCTACACCTTC
TRBJ1-3 TRBV9 . . CASSVDNSGNTIYF TGTGCCAGCAGCGTAGACAACTCTGGAAACACCATATATTTT
TRBJ2-1 TRBV10-3 . TRBD2 CAISGAAGGVNEQFF TGTGCCATCAGTGGCGCTGCCGGGGGGGTTAATGAGCAGTTCTTC
TRBJ1-1 TRBV2 few . CASQGGLGGNTEAFF TGTGCCAGCCAAGGGGGTTTGGGCGGGAACACTGAAGCTTTCTTT